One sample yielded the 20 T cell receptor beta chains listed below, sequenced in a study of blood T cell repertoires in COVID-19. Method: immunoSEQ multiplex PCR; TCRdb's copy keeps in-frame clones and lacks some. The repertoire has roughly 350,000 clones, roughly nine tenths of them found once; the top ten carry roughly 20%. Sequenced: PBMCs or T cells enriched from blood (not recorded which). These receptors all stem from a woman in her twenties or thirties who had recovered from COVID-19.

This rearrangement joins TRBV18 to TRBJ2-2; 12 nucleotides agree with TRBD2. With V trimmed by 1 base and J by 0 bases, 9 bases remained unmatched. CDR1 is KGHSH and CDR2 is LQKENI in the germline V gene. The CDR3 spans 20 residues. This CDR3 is CASSPLGTSGGSTNTGELFF. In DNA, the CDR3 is TGTGCCAGCTCACCACTTGGTACTAGCGGGGGGTCCACGAACACCGGGGAGCTGTTTTTT.

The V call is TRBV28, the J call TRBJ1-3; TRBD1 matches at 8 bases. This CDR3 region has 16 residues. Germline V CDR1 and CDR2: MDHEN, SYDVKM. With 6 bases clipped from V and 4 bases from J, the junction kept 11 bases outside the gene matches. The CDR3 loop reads CASSPPRGQEGNTIYF. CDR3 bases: TGTGCCAGCAGCCCTCCCCGGGGACAGGAAGGAAACACCATATATTTT.

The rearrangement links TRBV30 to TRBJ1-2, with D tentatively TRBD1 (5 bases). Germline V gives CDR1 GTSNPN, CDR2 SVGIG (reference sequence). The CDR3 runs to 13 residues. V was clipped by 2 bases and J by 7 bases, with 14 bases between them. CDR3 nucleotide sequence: TGTGCCTGGAGTCCGTTCGTGGGGGGTGGCTACACCTTC. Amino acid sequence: CAWSPFVGGGYTF.

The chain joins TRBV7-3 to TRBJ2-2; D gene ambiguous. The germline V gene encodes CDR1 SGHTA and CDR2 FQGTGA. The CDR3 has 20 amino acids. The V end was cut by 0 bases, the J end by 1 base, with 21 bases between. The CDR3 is CASSLTMTMVDPLNTGELFF. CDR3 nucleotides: TGTGCCAGCAGCTTAACTATGACAATGGTCGACCCCTTGAACACCGGGGAGCTGTTTTTT.

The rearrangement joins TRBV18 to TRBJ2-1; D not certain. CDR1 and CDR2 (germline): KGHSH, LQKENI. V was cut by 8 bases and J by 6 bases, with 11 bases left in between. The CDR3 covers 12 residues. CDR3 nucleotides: TGTGCCAGCCCCAACGCCGGCAATGAGCAGTTCTTC. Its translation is CASPNAGNEQFF.

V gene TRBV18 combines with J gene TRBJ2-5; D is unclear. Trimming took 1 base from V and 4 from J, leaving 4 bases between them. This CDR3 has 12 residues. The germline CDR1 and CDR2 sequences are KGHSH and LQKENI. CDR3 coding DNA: TGTGCCAGCTCACCACAGCGAGAGACCCAGTACTTC. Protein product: CASSPQRETQYF.

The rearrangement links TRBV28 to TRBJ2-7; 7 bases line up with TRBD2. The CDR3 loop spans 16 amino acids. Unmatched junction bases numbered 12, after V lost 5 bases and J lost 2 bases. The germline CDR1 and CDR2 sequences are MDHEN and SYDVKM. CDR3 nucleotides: TGTGCCAGCAGTCTCCCTATGGCGGGAGAACCCTACGAGCAGTACTTC. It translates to CASSLPMAGEPYEQYF. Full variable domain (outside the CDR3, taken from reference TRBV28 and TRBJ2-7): DVKVTQSSRYLVKRTGEKVFLECVQDMDHENMFWYRQDPGLGLRLIYFSYDVKMKEKGDIPEGYSVSREKKERFSLILESASTNQTSMYLCASSLPMAGEPYEQYFGPGTRLTVT.

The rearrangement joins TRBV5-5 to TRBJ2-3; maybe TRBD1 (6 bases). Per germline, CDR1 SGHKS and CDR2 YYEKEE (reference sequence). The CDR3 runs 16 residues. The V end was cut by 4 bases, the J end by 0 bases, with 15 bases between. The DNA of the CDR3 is TGTGCCAGCAGCCCGAGGGACATTACTAGCACAGATACGCAGTATTTT. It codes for CASSPRDITSTDTQYF.

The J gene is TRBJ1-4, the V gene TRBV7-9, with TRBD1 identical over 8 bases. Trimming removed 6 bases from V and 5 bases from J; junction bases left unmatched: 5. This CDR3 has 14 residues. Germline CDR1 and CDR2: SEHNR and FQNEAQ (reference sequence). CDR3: CASSLTGVNEKLFF. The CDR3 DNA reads TGTGCCAGCAGTTTGACAGGGGTAAATGAAAAACTGTTTTTT. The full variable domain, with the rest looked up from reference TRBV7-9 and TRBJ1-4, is DTGVSQNPRHKITKRGQNVTFRCDPISEHNRLYWYRQTLGQGPEFLTYFQNEAQLEKSRLLSDRFSAERPKGSFSTLEIQRTEQGDSAMYLCASSLTGVNEKLFFGSGTQLSVL.

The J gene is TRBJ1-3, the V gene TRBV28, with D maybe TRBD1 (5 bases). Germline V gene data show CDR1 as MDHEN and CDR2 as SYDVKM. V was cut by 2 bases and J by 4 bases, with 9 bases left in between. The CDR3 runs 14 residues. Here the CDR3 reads CASSLRGQGNTIYF. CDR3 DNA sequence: TGTGCCAGCAGTTTAAGGGGCCAGGGAAACACCATATATTTT. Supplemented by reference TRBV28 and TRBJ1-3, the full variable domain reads DVKVTQSSRYLVKRTGEKVFLECVQDMDHENMFWYRQDPGLGLRLIYFSYDVKMKEKGDIPEGYSVSREKKERFSLILESASTNQTSMYLCASSLRGQGNTIYFGEGSWLTVV.

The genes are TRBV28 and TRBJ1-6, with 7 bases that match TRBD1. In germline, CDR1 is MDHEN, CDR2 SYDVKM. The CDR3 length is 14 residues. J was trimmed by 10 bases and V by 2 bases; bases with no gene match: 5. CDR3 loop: CASSLIGGGSPLHF. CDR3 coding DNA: TGTGCCAGCAGTTTAATAGGGGGCGGGTCACCCCTCCACTTT.

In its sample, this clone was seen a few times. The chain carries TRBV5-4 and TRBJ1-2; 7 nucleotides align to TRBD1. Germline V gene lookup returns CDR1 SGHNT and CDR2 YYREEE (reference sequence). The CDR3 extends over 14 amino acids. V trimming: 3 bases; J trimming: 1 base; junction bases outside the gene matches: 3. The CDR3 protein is CASSSGQSNYGYTF. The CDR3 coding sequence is TGTGCCAGCAGCTCGGGACAGAGTAACTATGGCTACACCTTC.

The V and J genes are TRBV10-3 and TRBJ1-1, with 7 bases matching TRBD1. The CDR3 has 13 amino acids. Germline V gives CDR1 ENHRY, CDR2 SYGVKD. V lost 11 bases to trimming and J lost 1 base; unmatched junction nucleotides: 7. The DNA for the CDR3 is TGTGCCCTCCAGGGGGGACCGAACACTGAAGCTTTCTTT. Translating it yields CALQGGPNTEAFF.

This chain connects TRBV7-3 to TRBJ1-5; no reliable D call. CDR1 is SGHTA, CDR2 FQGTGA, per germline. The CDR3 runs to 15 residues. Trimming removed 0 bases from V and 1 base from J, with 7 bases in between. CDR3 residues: CASSLTGDSNQPQHF. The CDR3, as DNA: TGTGCCAGCAGCTTAACAGGAGACAGCAATCAGCCCCAGCATTTT.

CDR3 amino acids: CASSRGLVGNEQFF. CDR3 bases: TGTGCCAGCAGCCGGGGACTTGTAGGCAATGAGCAGTTCTTC. V and J are TRBV7-3 and TRBJ2-1, with D perhaps TRBD2 (6 bases). Trimming took 5 bases from V and 6 from J, leaving 14 bases between them. Germline V CDR1 and CDR2: SGHTA, FQGTGA. This CDR3 spans 14 amino acids.

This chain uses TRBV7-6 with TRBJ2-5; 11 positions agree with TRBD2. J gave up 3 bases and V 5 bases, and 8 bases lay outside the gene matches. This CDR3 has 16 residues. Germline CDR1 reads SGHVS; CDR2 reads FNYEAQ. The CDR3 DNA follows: TGTGCCAGCAGCGCGGCTAGCGGGAGGTCTGAAGAGACCCAGTACTTC. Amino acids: CASSAASGRSEETQYF. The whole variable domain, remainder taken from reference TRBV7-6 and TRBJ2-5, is GAGVSQSPRYKVTKRGQDVALRCDPISGHVSLYWYRQALGQGPEFLTYFNYEAQQDKSGLPNDRFSAERPEGSISTLTIQRTEQRDSAMYRCASSAASGRSEETQYFGPGTRLLVL.

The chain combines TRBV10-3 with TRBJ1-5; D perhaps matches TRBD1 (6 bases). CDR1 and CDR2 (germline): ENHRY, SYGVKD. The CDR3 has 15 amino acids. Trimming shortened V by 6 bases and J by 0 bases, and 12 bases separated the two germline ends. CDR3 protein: CAISVNRASNQPQHF. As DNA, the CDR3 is TGTGCCATCAGCGTCAACAGGGCTAGCAATCAGCCCCAGCATTTT.

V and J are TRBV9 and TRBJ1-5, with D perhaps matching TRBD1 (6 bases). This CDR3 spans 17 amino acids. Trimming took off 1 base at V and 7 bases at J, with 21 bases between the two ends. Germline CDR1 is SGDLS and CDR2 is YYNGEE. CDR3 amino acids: CASSVSERQVGQQPQHF. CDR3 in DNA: TGTGCCAGCAGCGTATCGGAAAGACAGGTAGGGCAACAGCCCCAGCATTTT.

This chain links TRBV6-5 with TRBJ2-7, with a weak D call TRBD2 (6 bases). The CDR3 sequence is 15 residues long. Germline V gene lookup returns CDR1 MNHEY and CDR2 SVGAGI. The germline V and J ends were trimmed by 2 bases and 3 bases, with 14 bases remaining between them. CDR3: CASSYRAGRGYEQYF. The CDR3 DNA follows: TGTGCCAGCAGTTACAGGGCAGGGCGGGGCTACGAGCAGTACTTC.

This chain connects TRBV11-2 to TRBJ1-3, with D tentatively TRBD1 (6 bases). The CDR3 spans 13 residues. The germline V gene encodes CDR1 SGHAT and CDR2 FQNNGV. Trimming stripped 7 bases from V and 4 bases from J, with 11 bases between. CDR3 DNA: TGTGCCAGCACCCGGACAGAGGGAAACACCATATATTTT. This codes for CASTRTEGNTIYF.